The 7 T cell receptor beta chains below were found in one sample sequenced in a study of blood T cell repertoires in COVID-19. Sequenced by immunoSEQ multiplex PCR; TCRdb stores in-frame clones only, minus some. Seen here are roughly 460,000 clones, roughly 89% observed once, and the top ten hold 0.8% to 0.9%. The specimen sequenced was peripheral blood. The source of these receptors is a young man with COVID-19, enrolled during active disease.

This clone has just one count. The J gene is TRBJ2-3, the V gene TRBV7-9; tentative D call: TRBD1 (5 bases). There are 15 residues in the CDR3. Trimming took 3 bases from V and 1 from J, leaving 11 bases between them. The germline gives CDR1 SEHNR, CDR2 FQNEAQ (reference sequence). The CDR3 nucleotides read TGTGCCAGCAGCTTGGGGCGGTCGGGCACAGATACGCAGTATTTT. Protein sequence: CASSLGRSGTDTQYF.

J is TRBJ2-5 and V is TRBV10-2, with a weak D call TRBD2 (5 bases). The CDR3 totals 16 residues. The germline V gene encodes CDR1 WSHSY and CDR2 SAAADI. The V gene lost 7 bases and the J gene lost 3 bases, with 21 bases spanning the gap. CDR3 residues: CASTSRGSSGKETQYF. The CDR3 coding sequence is TGCGCCAGCACCTCGCGTGGAAGTTCGGGGAAAGAGACCCAGTACTTC.

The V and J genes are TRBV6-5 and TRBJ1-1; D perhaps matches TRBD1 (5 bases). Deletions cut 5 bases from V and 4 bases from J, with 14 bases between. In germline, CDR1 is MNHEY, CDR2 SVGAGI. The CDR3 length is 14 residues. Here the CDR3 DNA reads TGTGCCAGCAGTCCAGTCCAGGGATTCACTGAAGCTTTCTTT. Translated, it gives CASSPVQGFTEAFF.

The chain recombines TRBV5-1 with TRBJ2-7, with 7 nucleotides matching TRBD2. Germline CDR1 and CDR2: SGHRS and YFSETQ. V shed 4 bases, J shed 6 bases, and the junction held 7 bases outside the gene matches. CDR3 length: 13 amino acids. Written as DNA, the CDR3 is TGCGCCAGCAGCCCTGGGGGGGGTATCGAGCAGTACTTC. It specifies CASSPGGGIEQYF.

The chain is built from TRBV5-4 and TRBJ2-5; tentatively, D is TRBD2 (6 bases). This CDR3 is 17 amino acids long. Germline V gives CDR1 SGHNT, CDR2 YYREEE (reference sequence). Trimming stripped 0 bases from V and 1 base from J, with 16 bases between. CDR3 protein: CASSLDLVAVIQETQYF. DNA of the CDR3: TGTGCCAGCAGCTTGGATCTAGTAGCGGTCATCCAAGAGACCCAGTACTTC.

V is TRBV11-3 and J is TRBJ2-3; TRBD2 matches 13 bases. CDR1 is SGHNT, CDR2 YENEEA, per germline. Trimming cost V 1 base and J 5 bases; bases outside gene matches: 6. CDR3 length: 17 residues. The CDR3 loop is CASSLVTSGRAGDTQYF. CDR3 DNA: TGTGCCAGCAGCTTAGTTACTAGCGGGAGGGCAGGAGATACGCAGTATTTT.

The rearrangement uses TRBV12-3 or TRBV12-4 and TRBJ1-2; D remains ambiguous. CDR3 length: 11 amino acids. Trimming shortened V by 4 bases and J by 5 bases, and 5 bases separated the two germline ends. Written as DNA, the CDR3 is TGTGCCAGCAGTTGGAGGTATGGCTACACCTTC. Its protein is CASSWRYGYTF.